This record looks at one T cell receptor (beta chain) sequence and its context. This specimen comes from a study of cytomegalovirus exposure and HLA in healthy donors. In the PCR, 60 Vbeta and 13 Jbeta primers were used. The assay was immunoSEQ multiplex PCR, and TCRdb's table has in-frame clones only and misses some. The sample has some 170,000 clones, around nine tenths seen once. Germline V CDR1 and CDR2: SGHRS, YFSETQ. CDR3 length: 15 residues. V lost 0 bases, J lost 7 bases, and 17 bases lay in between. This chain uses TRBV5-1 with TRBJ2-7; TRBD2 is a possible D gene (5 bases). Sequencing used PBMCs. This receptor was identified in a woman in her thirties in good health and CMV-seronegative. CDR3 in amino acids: CASSLEGSGVAEQYF. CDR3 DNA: TGCGCCAGCAGCTTGGAAGGGAGTGGGGTCGCAGAGCAGTACTTC.